The 17 T cell receptor beta chains listed next were all sequenced from one sample in a study. TCRdb used MiXCR to reprocess the 5' RACE reads, holding one entry per CDR3 protein. Among 350 to 450 distinct CDR3 sequences listed, over 8% were seen once. Material for sequencing was effector memory T cells from blood PBMCs. Documented subset: effector memory CD4+ T cells. Source of these receptors: a male donor with HIV.

This clonotype is classed as large. This rearrangement joins TRBV20-1 to TRBJ2-7; 8 bases are shared with TRBD2. Germline CDR1 reads DFQATT; CDR2 reads SNEGSKA (reference sequence). This CDR3 has 14 amino acids. Trimming cost V 5 bases and J 4 bases; bases outside gene matches: 10. The CDR3 loop reads CSALQTSARYEQYF. The CDR3, as DNA: TGCAGTGCTCTCCAGACTAGCGCGCGATACGAGCAGTACTTC.

This clonotype is large (0.1 to 1%) by share. The chain combines TRBV12-3 or TRBV12-4 with TRBJ1-2; TRBD1 matches at 11 bases. The CDR3 has 12 residues. Trimming took 7 bases from V and 7 from J; bases not matched to a gene: 2. The CDR3 reads CASKGTGGGYTF. CDR3 coding DNA: TGTGCCAGCAAGGGGACAGGGGGTGGCTACACCTTC.

By sample fraction, this clonotype is large. The rearrangement joins TRBV15 to TRBJ1-2; D gene uncertain. Trimming left V 5 bases short and J 8 bases short, with 21 bases between. The germline CDR1 and CDR2 sequences are LNHNV and YYDKDF (reference sequence). The CDR3 loop spans 15 amino acids. The CDR3 here is CATSPGRGRSGGYTF. In DNA, the CDR3 is TGTGCCACCAGCCCCGGCCGGGGAAGAAGTGGAGGCTACACCTTC. The complete variable domain, with remaining parts taken from reference TRBV15 and TRBJ1-2, reads DAMVIQNPRYQVTQFGKPVTLSCSQTLNHNVMYWYQQKSSQAPKLLFHYYDKDFNNEADTPDNFQSRRPNTSFCFLDIRSPGLGDTAMYLCATSPGRGRSGGYTFGSGTRLTVV.

This clonotype has just a few counts. J is TRBJ2-5 and V is TRBV5-1, with TRBD1 as a possible D gene (5 bases). The CDR3 is made up of 16 amino acids. Germline lookup yields CDR1 SGHRS and CDR2 YFSETQ. V was trimmed by 0 bases and J by 2 bases, leaving 14 bases between them. This CDR3 reads CASSLAATVLQETQYF. In DNA, the CDR3 is TGCGCCAGCAGCTTGGCCGCGACAGTCTTACAAGAGACCCAGTACTTC.

By proportion, this clonotype is large. The chain carries TRBV4-3 and TRBJ2-2, with unresolved D. This CDR3 has 15 amino acids. Germline assignment: CDR1 LGHNA and CDR2 YSLEER. V was pared by 3 bases and J by 5 bases, with 13 bases between. CDR3 nucleotide sequence: TGCGCCAGCAGCCAGCAGTTCCCCGGGACCGGGGAGCTGTTTTTT. Its protein is CASSQQFPGTGELFF.

This clonotype appeared a few times. CDR3 sequence (DNA): TGTGCCAGCAGCCAAGCCGGGACAGGGGCATCTAACTATGGCTACACCTTC. This translates into CASSQAGTGASNYGYTF. V usage is TRBV4-2 and J usage is TRBJ1-2, with 10 bases lining up with TRBD1. The CDR3 runs 17 residues. Germline trimming cut 1 base from V and 0 bases from J; bases unmatched to any gene: 5. Germline CDR1 is LGHNA and CDR2 is YNFKEQ.

By sample share, this clonotype is large. V usage is TRBV7-9 and J usage is TRBJ1-2; D is unresolved. Germline V gene sequence: CDR1 SEHNR, CDR2 FQNEAQ (reference sequence). This CDR3 is 13 amino acids long. Trimming left V 7 bases short and J 2 bases short, with 11 bases between. The CDR3 DNA reads TGTGCCAGCACCCGCGGCAGGAACTATGGCTACACCTTC. It translates to CASTRGRNYGYTF.

This clonotype was seen more than once but under ten times. CDR3 sequence: CASSQEMGGNYNEQFF. DNA of the CDR3: TGTGCCAGCAGCCAAGAAATGGGGGGGAATTACAATGAGCAGTTCTTC. V usage is TRBV4-2 and J usage is TRBJ2-1; TRBD2 aligns across 7 bases. V shed 0 bases, J shed 4 bases, and the junction held 6 bases outside the gene matches. Per the germline V gene, CDR1 is LGHNA and CDR2 is YNFKEQ. The CDR3 covers 16 residues.

The chain recombines TRBV18 with TRBJ1-1; a possible D gene is TRBD1 (5 bases). Germline V gene data show CDR1 as KGHSH and CDR2 as LQKENI. The CDR3 has 14 residues. The V end was cut by 1 base, the J end by 2 bases, with 8 bases between. The CDR3 sequence is CASSPQGPNTEAFF. DNA of the CDR3: TGTGCCAGCTCACCACAGGGACCCAACACTGAAGCTTTCTTT.

This rearrangement joins TRBV20-1 to TRBJ2-7; D gene ambiguous. Looked up from germline, CDR1 is DFQATT and CDR2 is SNEGSKA (reference sequence). The germline V and J ends were trimmed by 6 bases and 0 bases, with 15 bases remaining between them. The CDR3 is 14 amino acids. The CDR3, as DNA: TGCAGTGCAAAAGAAGGGTATACCTCCTACGAGCAGTACTTC. Residues: CSAKEGYTSYEQYF.

This clonotype is classed as large (0.1 to 1%). The chain recombines TRBV6-1 with TRBJ1-1; D perhaps matches TRBD1 (6 bases). Per germline, CDR1 MNHNS and CDR2 SASEGT. Trimming removed 5 bases from V and 1 base from J, with 8 bases in between. This CDR3 comprises 13 residues. The CDR3 reads CASSLQGNTEAFF. DNA for the CDR3: TGTGCCAGCAGTCTACAGGGGAACACTGAAGCTTTCTTT.

This clonotype is labeled as large. The chain is built from TRBV5-5 and TRBJ1-4; tentatively, D is TRBD1 (5 bases). Per germline, CDR1 SGHKS and CDR2 YYEKEE (reference sequence). The V end was cut by 1 base, the J end by 8 bases, with 15 bases between. The CDR3 length is 15 residues. The CDR3 DNA follows: TGTGCCAGCAGCTTGCAACAGGTTCGGAAGGAAAAACTGTTTTTT. It specifies CASSLQQVRKEKLFF.

This clonotype turned up a few times. The genes are TRBV7-2 and TRBJ2-7, with D possibly called TRBD1 or TRBD2 (5 bases each). Trimming removed 4 bases from V and 2 bases from J, with 12 bases in between. Germline CDR1 is SGHTA and CDR2 is FQGNSA. This CDR3 spans 14 amino acids. The CDR3 nucleotides read TGTGCCAGCAGCTCCAGGGACGGAACCTACGAGCAGTACTTC. The encoded protein is CASSSRDGTYEQYF.

This clonotype was recorded a few times. This chain links TRBV20-1 with TRBJ2-5; D gene ambiguous. CDR3 length equals 10 residues. Germline CDR1 reads DFQATT; CDR2 reads SNEGSKA (reference sequence). V lost 4 bases, J lost 5 bases, and 5 bases lay in between. The CDR3 spells CSATGETQYF. CDR3 sequence (DNA): TGCAGTGCTACCGGGGAGACCCAGTACTTC.

This clonotype is deemed large. V and J are TRBV6-5 and TRBJ2-7; D unclear. The V and J ends lost 2 bases and 6 bases respectively, with 14 bases between them. Germline values: CDR1 MNHEY, CDR2 SVGAGI. The CDR3 loop spans 14 amino acids. This chain's CDR3 is CASSYRAPGSEQYF. In DNA form, the CDR3 reads TGTGCCAGCAGTTACCGCGCGCCAGGATCCGAGCAGTACTTC.

This clonotype was observed a handful of times. V usage is TRBV6-1 and J usage is TRBJ1-1; TRBD1 agrees at 7 bases. Trimming cost V 6 bases and J 5 bases; bases outside gene matches: 9. The CDR3 covers 14 residues. Germline CDR1 reads MNHNS; CDR2 reads SASEGT. The CDR3, as DNA: TGTGCCAGCAGCCTGACAGGGCACAGGACTGAAGCTTTCTTT. This encodes CASSLTGHRTEAFF.

This clonotype was observed a few times. The genes are TRBV30 and TRBJ2-1; TRBD1 is a possible D gene (6 bases). CDR3 size: 14 residues. From germline, CDR1 is GTSNPN and CDR2 SVGIG (reference sequence). V lost 4 bases and J 7 bases, leaving 17 bases between the germline ends. CDR3 protein: CAWMWGRGRNEQFF. In DNA form, the CDR3 reads TGTGCCTGGATGTGGGGCAGGGGAAGGAATGAGCAGTTCTTC.